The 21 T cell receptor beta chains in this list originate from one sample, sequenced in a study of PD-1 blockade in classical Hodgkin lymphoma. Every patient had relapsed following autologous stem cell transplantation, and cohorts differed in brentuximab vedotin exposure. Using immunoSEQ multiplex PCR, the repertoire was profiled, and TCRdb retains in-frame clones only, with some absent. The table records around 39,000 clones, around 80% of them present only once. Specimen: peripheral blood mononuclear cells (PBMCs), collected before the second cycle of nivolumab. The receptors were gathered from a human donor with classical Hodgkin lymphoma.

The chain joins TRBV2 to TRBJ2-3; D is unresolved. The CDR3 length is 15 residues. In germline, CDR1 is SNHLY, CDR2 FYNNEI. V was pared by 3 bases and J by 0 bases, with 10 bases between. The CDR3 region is CASSEKFSSTDTQYF. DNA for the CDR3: TGTGCCAGCAGTGAGAAGTTTTCTAGCACAGATACGCAGTATTTT.

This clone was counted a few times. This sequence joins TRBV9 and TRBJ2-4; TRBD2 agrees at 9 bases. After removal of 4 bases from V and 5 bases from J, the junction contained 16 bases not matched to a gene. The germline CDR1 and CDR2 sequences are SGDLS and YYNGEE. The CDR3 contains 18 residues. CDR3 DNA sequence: TGTGCCAGCAGCCCCGGGGCTGGGCGGGGGGGCCGAGAAAACATTCAGTACTTC. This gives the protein CASSPGAGRGGRENIQYF.

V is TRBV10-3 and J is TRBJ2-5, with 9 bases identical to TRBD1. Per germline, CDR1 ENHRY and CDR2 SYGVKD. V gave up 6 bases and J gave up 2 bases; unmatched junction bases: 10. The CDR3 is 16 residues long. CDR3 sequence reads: CAIRRGDRARQETQYF. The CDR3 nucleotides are TGTGCCATCAGGAGGGGGGACAGGGCTAGACAAGAGACCCAGTACTTC.

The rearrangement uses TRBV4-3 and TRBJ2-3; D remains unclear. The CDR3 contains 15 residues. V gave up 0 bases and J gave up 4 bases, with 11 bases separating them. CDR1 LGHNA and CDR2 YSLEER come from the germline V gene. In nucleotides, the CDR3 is TGCGCCAGCAGCCAAGAATTCCCCCAATCAGATACGCAGTATTTT. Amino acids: CASSQEFPQSDTQYF.

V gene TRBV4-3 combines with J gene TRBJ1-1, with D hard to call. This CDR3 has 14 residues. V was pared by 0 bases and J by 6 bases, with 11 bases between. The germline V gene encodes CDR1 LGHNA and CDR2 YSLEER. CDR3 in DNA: TGCGCCAGCAGCCAAGATTGGGTGGAGCCTGAAGCTTTCTTT. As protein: CASSQDWVEPEAFF.

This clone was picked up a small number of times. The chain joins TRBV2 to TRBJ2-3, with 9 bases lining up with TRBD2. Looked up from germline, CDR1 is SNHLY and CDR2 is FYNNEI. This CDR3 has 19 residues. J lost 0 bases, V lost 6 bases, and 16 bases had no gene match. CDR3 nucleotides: TGTGCCAGCAGACAACCGGGACTAGCAGATCCTGGTAGCACAGATACGCAGTATTTT. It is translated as CASRQPGLADPGSTDTQYF. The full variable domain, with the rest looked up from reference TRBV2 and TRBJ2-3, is EPEVTQTPSHQVTQMGQEVILRCVPISNHLYFYWYRQILGQKVEFLVSFYNNEISEKSEIFDDQFSVERPDGSNFTLKIRSTKLEDSAMYFCASRQPGLADPGSTDTQYFGPGTRLTVL.

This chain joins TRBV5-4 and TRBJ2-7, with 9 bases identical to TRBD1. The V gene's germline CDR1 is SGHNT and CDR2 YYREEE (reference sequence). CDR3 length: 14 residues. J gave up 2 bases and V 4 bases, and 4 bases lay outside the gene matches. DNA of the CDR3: TGTGCCAGCAGCGTGGACAGGGGTGCCTACGAGCAGTACTTC. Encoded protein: CASSVDRGAYEQYF.

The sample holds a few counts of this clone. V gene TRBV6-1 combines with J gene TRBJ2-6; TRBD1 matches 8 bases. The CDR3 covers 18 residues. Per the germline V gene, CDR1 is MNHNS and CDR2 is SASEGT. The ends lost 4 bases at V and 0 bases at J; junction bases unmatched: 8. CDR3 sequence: CASSAADRDFSGANVLTF. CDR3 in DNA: TGTGCCAGCAGTGCGGCGGACAGGGACTTCTCTGGGGCCAACGTCCTGACTTTC.

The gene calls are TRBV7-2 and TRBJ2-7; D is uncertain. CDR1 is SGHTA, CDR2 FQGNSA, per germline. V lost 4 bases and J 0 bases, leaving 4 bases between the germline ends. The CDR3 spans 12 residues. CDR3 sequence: CASSYTSYEQYF. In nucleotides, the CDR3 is TGTGCCAGCAGCTACACCTCCTACGAGCAGTACTTC. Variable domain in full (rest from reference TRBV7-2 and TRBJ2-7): GAGVSQSPSNKVTEKGKDVELRCDPISGHTALYWYRQSLGQGLEFLIYFQGNSAPDKSGLPSDRFSAERTGGSVSTLTIQRTQQEDSAVYLCASSYTSYEQYFGPGTRLTVT.

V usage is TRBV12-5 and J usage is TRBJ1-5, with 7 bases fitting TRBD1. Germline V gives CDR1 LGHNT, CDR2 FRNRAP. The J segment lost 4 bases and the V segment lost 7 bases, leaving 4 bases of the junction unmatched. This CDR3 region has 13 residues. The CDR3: CASAGGGNQPQHF. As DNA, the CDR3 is TGTGCTAGTGCAGGGGGGGGGAATCAGCCCCAGCATTTT.

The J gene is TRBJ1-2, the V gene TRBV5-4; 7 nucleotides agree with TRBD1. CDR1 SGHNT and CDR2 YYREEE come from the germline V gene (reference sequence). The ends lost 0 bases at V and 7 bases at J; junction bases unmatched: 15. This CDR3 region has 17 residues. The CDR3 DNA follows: TGTGCCAGCAGCTTGGACCCCCGACAGGGCCTCCGGGTTGGCTACACCTTC. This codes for CASSLDPRQGLRVGYTF.

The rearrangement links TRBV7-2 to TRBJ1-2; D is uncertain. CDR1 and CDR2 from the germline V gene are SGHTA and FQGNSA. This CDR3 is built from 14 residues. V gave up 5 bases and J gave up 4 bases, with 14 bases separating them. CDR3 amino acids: CASSPLGFIYGYTF. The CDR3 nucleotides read TGTGCCAGCAGCCCCCTGGGGTTTATCTATGGCTACACCTTC.

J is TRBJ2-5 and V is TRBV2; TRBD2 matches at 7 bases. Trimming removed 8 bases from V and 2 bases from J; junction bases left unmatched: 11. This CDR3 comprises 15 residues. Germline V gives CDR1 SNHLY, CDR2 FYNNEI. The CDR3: CASGGGLLEQETQYF. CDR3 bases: TGTGCCAGCGGGGGGGGACTACTCGAACAAGAGACCCAGTACTTC.

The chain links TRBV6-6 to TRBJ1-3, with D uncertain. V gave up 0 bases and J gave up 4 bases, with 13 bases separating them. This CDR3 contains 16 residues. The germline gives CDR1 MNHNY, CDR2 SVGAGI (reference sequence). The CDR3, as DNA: TGTGCCAGCAGTTACTCGTTTACAATCTCCGGAAACACCATATATTTT. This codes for CASSYSFTISGNTIYF.

DNA for the CDR3: TGTGCCAGCAGTGACGCAGGGAACTATGGCTACACCTTC. This sequence encodes CASSDAGNYGYTF. The V gene is TRBV6-1, the J gene TRBJ1-2; D is perhaps TRBD1 (5 bases). The germline CDR1 and CDR2 sequences are MNHNS and SASEGT. Trimming shortened V by 3 bases and J by 2 bases, and 7 bases separated the two germline ends. This CDR3 contains 13 residues.

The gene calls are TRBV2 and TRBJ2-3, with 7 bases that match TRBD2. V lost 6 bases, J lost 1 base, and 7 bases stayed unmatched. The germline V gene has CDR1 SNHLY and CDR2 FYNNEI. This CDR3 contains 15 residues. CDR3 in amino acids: CASSPLRGGTDTQYF. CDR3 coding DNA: TGTGCCAGCAGCCCCTTACGGGGGGGCACAGATACGCAGTATTTT. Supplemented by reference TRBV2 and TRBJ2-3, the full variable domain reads EPEVTQTPSHQVTQMGQEVILRCVPISNHLYFYWYRQILGQKVEFLVSFYNNEISEKSEIFDDQFSVERPDGSNFTLKIRSTKLEDSAMYFCASSPLRGGTDTQYFGPGTRLTVL.

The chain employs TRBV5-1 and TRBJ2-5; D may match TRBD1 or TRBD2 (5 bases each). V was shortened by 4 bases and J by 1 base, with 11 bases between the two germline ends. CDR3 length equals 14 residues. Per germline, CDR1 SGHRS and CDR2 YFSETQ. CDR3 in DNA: TGCGCCAGCAGCCCGGGGACCGCCCAAGAGACCCAGTACTTC. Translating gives CASSPGTAQETQYF.

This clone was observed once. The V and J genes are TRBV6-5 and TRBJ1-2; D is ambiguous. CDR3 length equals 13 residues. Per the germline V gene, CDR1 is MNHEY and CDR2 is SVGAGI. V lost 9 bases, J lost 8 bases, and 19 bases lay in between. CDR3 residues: CASQTRTGEGYTF. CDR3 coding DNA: TGTGCCAGTCAAACACGGACCGGGGAAGGCTACACCTTC.

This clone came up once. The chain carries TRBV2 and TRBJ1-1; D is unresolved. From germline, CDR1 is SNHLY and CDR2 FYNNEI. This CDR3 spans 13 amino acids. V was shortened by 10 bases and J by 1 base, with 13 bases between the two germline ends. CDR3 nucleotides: TGTGCCACCTCCGTAAGGTCGAACACTGAAGCTTTCTTT. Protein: CATSVRSNTEAFF.

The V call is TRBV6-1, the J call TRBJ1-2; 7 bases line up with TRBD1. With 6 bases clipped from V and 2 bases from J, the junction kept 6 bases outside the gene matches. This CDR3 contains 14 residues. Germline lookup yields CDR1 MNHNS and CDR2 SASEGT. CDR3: CASSTTTGNYGYTF. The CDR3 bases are TGTGCCAGCAGCACCACGACAGGGAACTATGGCTACACCTTC.

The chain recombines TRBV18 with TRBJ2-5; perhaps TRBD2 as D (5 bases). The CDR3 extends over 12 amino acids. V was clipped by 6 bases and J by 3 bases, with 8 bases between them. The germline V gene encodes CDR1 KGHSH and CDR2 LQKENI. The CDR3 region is CASSLREETQYF. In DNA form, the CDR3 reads TGTGCCAGCTCCCTGCGGGAAGAGACCCAGTACTTC.